The next 32 T cell receptor beta chains were all read from a single sample in a study of cytomegalovirus exposure and HLA in healthy donors (dated by TCRdb to about 2017). To prepare the library, the immunoSEQ multiplex PCR assay was applied. The multiplex PCR relied on a mix of 60 forward primers for TCR Vbeta segments and 13 reverse primers for TCR Jbeta segments. TCRdb limited this immuneACCESS table to in-frame rearrangements with V and J called. A share of clones is missing; checked studies link under half to unresolved V genes, and the rest is unexplained. The sample table lists 130,000 to 150,000 clones, about 80% of them with a count of one. The ten largest clones add up to about 13% of the sample. Sample: PBMCs. All receptors come from a man aged 35-49 years in good health and CMV-seropositive.

CDR3 in amino acids: CASMAGGRYGYTF. For the CDR3, the DNA is TGTGCCAGCATGGCGGGGGGGCGATATGGCTACACCTTC. The chain is built from TRBV6-1 and TRBJ1-2; TRBD1 might be the D (6 bases). The V end lost 7 bases, the J end lost 5 bases, and 14 bases lay between the germline ends. The germline gives CDR1 MNHNS, CDR2 SASEGT. This CDR3 has 13 residues.

The chain employs TRBV11-1 and TRBJ2-5; possibly TRBD1 for D (6 bases). Germline assignment: CDR1 SGHAT and CDR2 FQDESV (reference sequence). The germline V and J ends were trimmed by 5 bases and 5 bases, with 15 bases remaining between them. This CDR3 comprises 14 residues. The CDR3 loop is CASSPGQLRETQYF. The CDR3 DNA reads as TGTGCCAGCAGCCCTGGACAGCTTAGGGAGACCCAGTACTTC.

This chain uses TRBV19 with TRBJ2-1, with 10 bases fitting TRBD2. CDR1 is LNHDA, CDR2 SQIVND, per germline (reference sequence). The J segment lost 9 bases and the V segment lost 5 bases, leaving 7 bases of the junction unmatched. The CDR3 has 14 residues. The CDR3 loop reads CASSGSGRRGEQFF. CDR3 nucleotide sequence: TGTGCCAGTAGTGGTAGCGGGAGGAGGGGTGAGCAGTTCTTC.

The DNA of the CDR3 is TGTGCCAGCAGCCAGGGACAGAATAATTCACCCCTCCACTTT. Translation gives CASSQGQNNSPLHF. This sequence joins TRBV6-4 and TRBJ1-6; 7 bases fit TRBD1. V shed 6 bases and J 5 bases; nucleotides not matched to a gene: 4. This CDR3 contains 14 residues. Germline V gives CDR1 MRHNA, CDR2 SNTAGT.

The chain carries TRBV7-3 and TRBJ2-1, with TRBD2 matching over 10 bases. The germline CDR1 and CDR2 sequences are SGHTA and FQGTGA. The J segment lost 7 bases and the V segment lost 5 bases, leaving 17 bases of the junction unmatched. The CDR3 is made up of 18 amino acids. The CDR3 here is CASSPYRSPSGSLNEQFF. In nucleotides, the CDR3 is TGTGCCAGCAGCCCTTACCGATCTCCTAGCGGGAGCCTGAATGAGCAGTTCTTC.

The sample holds one count of this clone. CDR3 nucleotide sequence: TGTGCTAGTGGTTGGGGACTAGGCTCTGTCACCGGGGAGCTGTTTTTT. This translates into CASGWGLGSVTGELFF. The genes are TRBV12-5 and TRBJ2-2, with TRBD2 matching 8 bases. The CDR3 consists of 16 residues. After removal of 4 bases from V and 4 bases from J, the junction contained 8 bases not matched to a gene. Germline V gives CDR1 LGHNT, CDR2 FRNRAP. Supplemented by reference TRBV12-5 and TRBJ2-2, the full variable domain reads DARVTQTPRHKVTEMGQEVTMRCQPILGHNTVFWYRQTMMQGLELLAYFRNRAPLDDSGMPKDRFSAEMPDATLATLKIQPSEPRDSAVYFCASGWGLGSVTGELFFGEGSRLTVL.

The chain uses TRBV2 and TRBJ2-1, with 11 positions matching TRBD2. This CDR3 has 13 amino acids. Looked up from germline, CDR1 is SNHLY and CDR2 is FYNNEI. V lost 11 bases and J lost 10; bases outside the gene matches: 10. The CDR3 DNA reads as TGTGCCGGGGGTAGCGGGAGGGCCCGGGAGCAGTTCTTC. It encodes CAGGSGRAREQFF.

J is TRBJ2-2 and V is TRBV30; TRBD1 matches at 7 bases. Trimming at V came to 8 bases and at J to 5 bases, leaving 11 bases not matched to a gene. Germline CDR1 and CDR2: GTSNPN and SVGIG (reference sequence). The length of the CDR3 is 14 residues. CDR3 in DNA: TGTGCCCGAGGGGGCCCCGGGGCGACCGGGGAGCTGTTTTTT. This codes for CARGGPGATGELFF.

In its sample, this clone was seen a few times. This chain connects TRBV20-1 to TRBJ2-7; D ambiguous. Germline V gene sequence: CDR1 DFQATT, CDR2 SNEGSKA (reference sequence). V lost 3 bases and J lost 5, with 8 bases in between. This CDR3 has 11 residues. CDR3 residues: CSASRVDEQYF. In DNA, the CDR3 is TGCAGTGCTAGTCGTGTCGACGAGCAGTACTTC.

This chain's CDR3 is CASSVKAGRTDTQYF. CDR3 coding DNA: TGTGCCAGCAGTGTGAAAGCGGGACGCACAGATACGCAGTATTTT. The J gene is TRBJ2-3, the V gene TRBV2; TRBD2 aligns across 7 bases. J lost 1 base, V lost 4 bases, and 5 bases had no gene match. This CDR3 contains 15 residues. Germline CDR1 reads SNHLY; CDR2 reads FYNNEI.

This clone was detected once. The V gene is TRBV7-6, the J gene TRBJ2-2, with 14 bases fitting TRBD2. Germline lookup yields CDR1 SGHVS and CDR2 FNYEAQ. CDR3 size: 18 residues. Germline trimming cut 4 bases from V and 3 bases from J; bases unmatched to any gene: 7. For the CDR3, the DNA is TGTGCCAGCAGCTCCGGGACTAGCGGGAGTTTGGACACCGGGGAGCTGTTTTTT. It codes for CASSSGTSGSLDTGELFF.

The V and J genes are TRBV28 and TRBJ2-2, with 7 positions matching TRBD1. V was pared by 5 bases and J by 7 bases, with 4 bases of the junction left unmatched. Germline-derived CDR1 and CDR2 are MDHEN and SYDVKM. The CDR3 is made up of 13 amino acids. CDR3 residues: CASSLGTDGELFF. As DNA, the CDR3 is TGTGCCAGCAGTCTCGGGACAGACGGGGAGCTGTTTTTT.

The CDR3 DNA reads as TGCAGCGCTGGGAGCTCTGGAAACACCATATATTTT. It translates to CSAGSSGNTIYF. V is TRBV29-1 and J is TRBJ1-3; D uncertain. The ends were cut back, 7 bases at V and 0 bases at J, with 7 bases in the middle. Germline V lookup: CDR1 SQVTM, CDR2 ANQGSEA. The CDR3 sequence is 12 residues long.

This sequence joins TRBV6-6 and TRBJ1-5; no firm D call. Trimming took 2 bases from V and 7 from J, leaving 12 bases between them. Per the germline V gene, CDR1 is MNHNY and CDR2 is SVGAGI (reference sequence). The CDR3 is 14 residues long. The CDR3 DNA follows: TGTGCCAGCAGTTACGCGGGCGGGAGGCAGCCCCAGCATTTT. Its translation is CASSYAGGRQPQHF.

This clone appeared a single time. This rearrangement joins TRBV7-2 to TRBJ2-1, with D possibly TRBD2 on 6 matching bases. The germline CDR1 and CDR2 sequences are SGHTA and FQGNSA. The germline V and J ends were trimmed by 8 bases and 3 bases, with 14 bases remaining between them. This CDR3 comprises 14 residues. CDR3 bases: TGTGCCAGCCAGGTGGGGAGGAGCTACAATGAGCAGTTCTTC. The encoded protein is CASQVGRSYNEQFF.

The chain carries TRBV29-1 and TRBJ2-7; D gene ambiguous. The CDR3 sequence is 13 residues long. The germline V gene encodes CDR1 SQVTM and CDR2 ANQGSEA. V gave up 4 bases and J gave up 0 bases, with 10 bases separating them. The CDR3 sequence: CSVVVPYSYEQYF. The CDR3 coding sequence is TGCAGCGTTGTAGTCCCTTACTCCTACGAGCAGTACTTC.

The chain couples TRBV28 to TRBJ2-1; D remains unclear. The V gene lost 7 bases and the J gene lost 6 bases, with 7 bases spanning the gap. The germline V gene has CDR1 MDHEN and CDR2 SYDVKM. The CDR3 is made up of 11 amino acids. The CDR3 DNA sequence: TGTGCCAGCACGAGAGGCAATGAGCAGTTCTTC. Protein: CASTRGNEQFF.

This chain connects TRBV2 to TRBJ1-4; D gene unclear. Germline V lookup: CDR1 SNHLY, CDR2 FYNNEI. CDR3 length: 14 residues. V was shortened by 8 bases and J by 3 bases, with 13 bases between the two germline ends. In DNA, the CDR3 is TGTGCCAGCCTTTATCAGGCGTCTAATGAAAAACTGTTTTTT. It codes for CASLYQASNEKLFF.

To note about this clone: The same CDR3 is also encoded by other DNA sequences in this sample. V gene TRBV5-4 combines with J gene TRBJ2-7, with 15 bases matching TRBD2. V lost 4 bases to trimming and J lost 4 bases; unmatched junction nucleotides: 3. In germline, CDR1 is SGHNT, CDR2 YYREEE (reference sequence). CDR3 size: 15 residues. CDR3 amino acids: CASSPGTSGRYEQYF. DNA for the CDR3: TGTGCCAGCAGCCCAGGGACTAGCGGGAGGTACGAGCAGTACTTC.

This clone was detected once. The chain combines TRBV5-4 with TRBJ2-3, with D perhaps TRBD2 (6 bases). The CDR3 is made up of 15 amino acids. The germline V and J ends were trimmed by 8 bases and 0 bases, with 16 bases remaining between them. Germline CDR1 is SGHNT and CDR2 is YYREEE (reference sequence). This chain's CDR3 is CASLRGDTSTDTQYF. CDR3 sequence (DNA): TGTGCCAGTCTCCGCGGGGATACAAGCACAGATACGCAGTATTTT.

This clone was picked up a small number of times. This chain joins TRBV10-1 and TRBJ2-2; D unresolved. Germline-derived CDR1 and CDR2 are WNHNN and SYGVQD (reference sequence). Trimming pared 3 bases from V and 1 base from J, leaving 6 bases between. This CDR3 comprises 14 residues. CDR3 DNA sequence: TGCGCCAGCAGTGAATCCGGGAACACCGGGGAGCTGTTTTTT. It yields the protein CASSESGNTGELFF.

This clone has a single count. The J gene is TRBJ1-5, the V gene TRBV5-6; D unclear. V was shortened by 0 bases and J by 1 base, with 5 bases between the two germline ends. Germline V CDR1 and CDR2: SGHDT, YYEEEE. The CDR3 extends over 14 amino acids. In DNA, the CDR3 is TGTGCCAGCAGCTTGGCCCTAAGCAATCAGCCCCAGCATTTT. Translating it yields CASSLALSNQPQHF. Looking up the rest from reference TRBV5-6 and TRBJ1-5 gives the full variable domain: DAGVTQSPTHLIKTRGQQVTLRCSPKSGHDTVSWYQQALGQGPQFIFQYYEEEERQRGNFPDRFSGHQFPNYSSELNVNALLLGDSALYLCASSLALSNQPQHFGDGTRLSIL.

Comments on this clone: The sample has other DNA sequences that encode this CDR3 too. The chain recombines TRBV9 with TRBJ2-7; 7 nucleotides agree with TRBD1. CDR3 length equals 14 residues. The V segment lost 2 bases and the J segment 2 bases; nucleotides outside the gene matches: 4. Germline loops: CDR1 SGDLS, CDR2 YYNGEE. As DNA, the CDR3 is TGTGCCAGCAGCGTGCAGGGGGTACCCTACGAGCAGTACTTC. Protein: CASSVQGVPYEQYF.

The rearrangement joins TRBV7-9 to TRBJ1-2, with 7 bases identical to TRBD1. V shed 5 bases and J 4 bases; nucleotides not matched to a gene: 4. Germline V gene data show CDR1 as SEHNR and CDR2 as FQNEAQ (reference sequence). The length of the CDR3 is 13 residues. CDR3 in amino acids: CASSPQGGYGYTF. The CDR3 coding sequence is TGTGCCAGCAGCCCCCAGGGGGGCTATGGCTACACCTTC.

This clone turned up a few times. This chain uses TRBV2 with TRBJ2-1; D unresolved. Germline CDR1 reads SNHLY; CDR2 reads FYNNEI. The CDR3 is 13 residues long. V lost 7 bases and J lost 5, with 12 bases in between. Here the CDR3 reads CASKAGWNNEQFF. CDR3 bases: TGTGCCAGCAAAGCAGGCTGGAACAATGAGCAGTTCTTC.

The sample holds a few counts of this clone. V and J are TRBV14 and TRBJ2-3; 9 positions agree with TRBD1. The ends lost 4 bases at V and 3 bases at J; junction bases unmatched: 2. This CDR3 comprises 14 residues. Germline V CDR1 and CDR2: SGHDN, FVKESK. The CDR3 nucleotides read TGTGCCAGCAGCCGGGGGACAGGGACAGATACGCAGTATTTT. Its protein is CASSRGTGTDTQYF.

CDR3 DNA sequence: TGTGCCAGCAGGACCAGTGGAGCGCAGTATTTT. This codes for CASRTSGAQYF. V usage is TRBV28 and J usage is TRBJ2-3; D remains unclear. CDR1 and CDR2 from the germline V gene are MDHEN and SYDVKM. The CDR3 has 11 amino acids. The V end lost 6 bases, the J end lost 10 bases, and 11 bases lay between the germline ends.

To note about this clone: The junction differs from germline at one of its ends, possibly a read error. CDR3 nucleotides: TGTGCCAGCAGTCCCAACTCTAAAAACAGTCAGTACTTC. It translates to CASSPNSKNSQYF. The chain couples TRBV27 to TRBJ2-4; D not certain. The germline V gene has CDR1 MNHEY and CDR2 SMNVEV (reference sequence). The CDR3 length is 13 residues.

The J gene is TRBJ2-2, the V gene TRBV28, with 14 bases that match TRBD2. Germline CDR1 MDHEN, CDR2 SYDVKM. There are 19 residues in the CDR3. V trimming: 3 bases; J trimming: 3 bases; junction bases outside the gene matches: 9. This CDR3 is CASSLNLEGLAGDTGELFF. The CDR3 DNA follows: TGTGCCAGCAGTTTGAATCTTGAGGGACTAGCGGGAGACACCGGGGAGCTGTTTTTT. Looking up the rest from reference TRBV28 and TRBJ2-2 gives the full variable domain: DVKVTQSSRYLVKRTGEKVFLECVQDMDHENMFWYRQDPGLGLRLIYFSYDVKMKEKGDIPEGYSVSREKKERFSLILESASTNQTSMYLCASSLNLEGLAGDTGELFFGEGSRLTVL.

The chain recombines TRBV7-2 with TRBJ2-5; tentative D call: TRBD1 (6 bases). Per the germline V gene, CDR1 is SGHTA and CDR2 is FQGNSA. V lost 4 bases and J 5 bases, leaving 8 bases between the germline ends. The CDR3 contains 12 residues. The chain's CDR3 is CASSWQGETQYF. The CDR3 coding sequence is TGTGCCAGCAGCTGGCAGGGGGAGACCCAGTACTTC.

The chain employs TRBV19 and TRBJ2-2; 10 bases fit TRBD2. V shed 3 bases and J 3 bases; nucleotides not matched to a gene: 7. The CDR3 loop spans 17 amino acids. Per germline, CDR1 LNHDA and CDR2 SQIVND (reference sequence). Here the CDR3 DNA reads TGTGCCAGTAGTATGCAGGTAGCGGGAGGATACACCGGGGAGCTGTTTTTT. It specifies CASSMQVAGGYTGELFF.

The J gene is TRBJ1-2, the V gene TRBV7-2; TRBD1 agrees at 9 bases. The V gene's germline CDR1 is SGHTA and CDR2 FQGNSA. The CDR3 extends over 18 amino acids. V trimming: 3 bases; J trimming: 3 bases; junction bases outside the gene matches: 14. In DNA form, the CDR3 reads TGTGCCAGCAGCTTTCGACGGGACAGGGTAGGAGGTGACTATGGCTACACCTTC. It translates to CASSFRRDRVGGDYGYTF. Full variable domain (missing parts from reference TRBV7-2 and TRBJ1-2): GAGVSQSPSNKVTEKGKDVELRCDPISGHTALYWYRQSLGQGLEFLIYFQGNSAPDKSGLPSDRFSAERTGGSVSTLTIQRTQQEDSAVYLCASSFRRDRVGGDYGYTFGSGTRLTVV.